This entry lists 17 T cell receptor beta chains sequenced from one sample in a study of T cells expressing NK-cell markers. TCRdb re-analyzed the 5' RACE reads; it lists each CDR3 protein once, without DNA. The record lists about 260,000 distinct CDR3 sequences, of which the ten most abundant hold around 0.4%. Sequenced material: blood T cells: a sorted CD56 or NKG2C T cell subset, CD4+ or CD8+ T cells, or bulk PBMC T cells (not recorded which). These receptors came from a man between 18 and 35 years old in good health.

The rearrangement links TRBV5-5 to TRBJ1-2. This CDR3 is 12 amino acids long. Germline loops: CDR1 SGHKS, CDR2 YYEKEE (reference sequence). This chain's CDR3 is CASSPDDYGYTF.

This chain links TRBV11-2 with TRBJ1-3; TCRdb outputs TRBD1, but without DNA this stays unchecked. CDR1 SGHAT and CDR2 FQNNGV come from the germline V gene. The CDR3 covers 16 residues. CDR3 sequence reads: CASSWGIGQYGNTIYF.

The chain has TRBV12-3 or TRBV12-4 and TRBJ1-1; TCRdb gives TRBD1 as the D gene, but with no DNA this cannot be confirmed. The CDR3 contains 15 residues. CDR3 sequence: CASSLDRGRNTEAFF.

The chain combines TRBV7-3 with TRBJ2-1; TCRdb outputs TRBD2, but without DNA this stays unchecked. The CDR3 covers 16 residues. The germline V gene encodes CDR1 SGHTA and CDR2 FQGTGA. The CDR3 region is CASRYPGTRGLDEQFF.

V gene TRBV25-1 combines with J gene TRBJ2-2; TCRdb selects TRBD1, and the lack of DNA leaves this call unchecked. The CDR3 extends over 15 amino acids. The germline CDR1 and CDR2 sequences are MGHDK and SYGVNS. The CDR3 sequence: CASSSTGTPTGELFF.

The chain is built from TRBV20-1 and TRBJ2-7; the TCRdb call, TRBD1, lacks DNA for checking. The CDR3 sequence is 12 residues long. From germline, CDR1 is DFQATT and CDR2 SNEGSKA (reference sequence). The CDR3 loop is CRWLGQGYEQYF.

This chain uses TRBV6-5 with TRBJ2-2; without DNA, the TCRdb call of TRBD2 cannot be checked. CDR1 is MNHEY, CDR2 SVGAGI, per germline. This CDR3 region has 14 residues. This chain's CDR3 is CASSSPTITGELFF.

This rearrangement joins TRBV24-1 to TRBJ2-1; lacking DNA, the TRBD1 call made by TCRdb goes unchecked. This CDR3 is built from 16 residues. CDR1 is KGHDR and CDR2 is SFDVKD in the germline V gene. CDR3 sequence reads: CATSDLSRGAYNEQFF.

The chain carries TRBV7-9 and TRBJ2-1; the D gene TCRdb calls, TRBD1, cannot be checked with no DNA. Germline-derived CDR1 and CDR2 are SEHNR and FQNEAQ (reference sequence). The CDR3 is 15 residues long. This CDR3 is CASSTRQGTQYEQFF.

The gene calls are TRBV12-3 or TRBV12-4 and TRBJ2-2; lacking DNA, the TRBD1 call made by TCRdb goes unchecked. The CDR3 consists of 17 residues. CDR3 residues: CASSPPRTVRPAGELFF.

V gene TRBV12-3 or TRBV12-4 combines with J gene TRBJ2-7; no DNA is available, so the TRBD1 call from TCRdb remains unchecked. The CDR3 runs 13 residues. The CDR3 sequence: CASSPRQGNEQYF.

CDR3: CASTERENRGQYF. The chain joins TRBV6-2 or TRBV6-3 to TRBJ2-7; without DNA, the TCRdb call of TRBD1 cannot be checked. Per germline, CDR1 MNHEY and CDR2 SVGEGT. This CDR3 contains 13 residues.

This sequence joins TRBV6-1 and TRBJ2-3; there is no DNA to check the TCRdb D call of TRBD1. The CDR3 sequence is 15 residues long. From germline, CDR1 is MNHNS and CDR2 SASEGT. The CDR3 sequence: CASSGSGRSTDTQYF.

The rearrangement joins TRBV4-2 to TRBJ1-5; TCRdb's D call of TRBD1 is untestable without DNA. From germline, CDR1 is LGHNA and CDR2 YNFKEQ. This CDR3 comprises 16 residues. CDR3 residues: CASSRGQGTPNQPQHF.

The V and J genes are TRBV12-3 or TRBV12-4 and TRBJ1-5. The CDR3 runs 13 residues. CDR3 amino acids: CASRRDGGKAQHF.

V and J are TRBV12-3 or TRBV12-4 and TRBJ2-1. This CDR3 comprises 14 residues. The CDR3 spells CASSLGTHYNEQFF.

V is TRBV2 and J is TRBJ2-3; TCRdb's D gene call, TRBD2, goes unchecked for lack of DNA. The V gene's germline CDR1 is SNHLY and CDR2 FYNNEI. The CDR3 runs to 16 residues. CDR3 residues: CASSYPQREGTDTQYF.